The 11 T cell receptor beta chains listed next were all sequenced from one sample in a study of CD8+ T cells in alopecia areata. Sample treatment: oral pan-JAK inhibitor, 5-10 mg twice daily. The authors extracted RNA and reverse transcribed it into cDNA as the sequencing template. Using immunoSEQ multiplex PCR, the repertoire was profiled, and TCRdb retains in-frame clones only, with some absent. The top ten clones hold almost 0.5% of a sample with roughly 200,000 clones, 35% to 40% of them seen once. Sequenced material: CD4+ T cells sorted from blood, taken at roughly week 30, from a patient treated with tofacitinib. The receptors originated from a human donor with alopecia areata.

This clone has a handful of counts. V and J are TRBV19 and TRBJ2-2; 13 bases are a match to TRBD2. The CDR3 spans 18 residues. The junction had 13 bases not matched to a gene; V was cut back by 5 bases and J by 7 bases. Germline V gene sequence: CDR1 LNHDA, CDR2 SQIVND (reference sequence). The CDR3 region has the DNA TGTGCCAGTAGTTCATGGGGACTAGCGGGATCGAAGGGCGGGGAGCTGTTTTTT. Its translation is CASSSWGLAGSKGGELFF.

The rearrangement uses TRBV6-1 and TRBJ2-7, with D tentatively TRBD1 or TRBD2 (5 bases each). The germline V gene has CDR1 MNHNS and CDR2 SASEGT. The CDR3 contains 14 residues. The ends were cut back, 11 bases at V and 0 bases at J, with 17 bases in the middle. Written as DNA, the CDR3 is TGTGCCGGAACCGGGACGGCGAGCTCCTACGAGCAGTACTTC. Protein product: CAGTGTASSYEQYF.

The DNA for the CDR3 is TGTGCCTGGACCCTAGGGACAGGGGTCCAAAACATTCAGTACTTC. This gives the protein CAWTLGTGVQNIQYF. The chain combines TRBV30 with TRBJ2-4; TRBD1 matches 10 bases. Trimming at V came to 4 bases and at J to 5 bases, leaving 8 bases not matched to a gene. Germline V gives CDR1 GTSNPN, CDR2 SVGIG (reference sequence). The CDR3 runs to 15 residues.

The CDR3 protein is CASSLDWGDALFF. For the CDR3, the DNA is TGTGCCAGCAGCTTAGATTGGGGGGATGCACTGTTTTTT. The V gene is TRBV7-2, the J gene TRBJ1-4, with a weak D call TRBD1 (5 bases). This CDR3 contains 13 residues. The ends were cut back, 1 base at V and 13 bases at J, with 13 bases in the middle. Germline V gene lookup returns CDR1 SGHTA and CDR2 FQGNSA.

The genes are TRBV25-1 and TRBJ2-4, with D perhaps matching TRBD2 (6 bases). The CDR3 length is 15 residues. V was clipped by 3 bases and J by 7 bases, with 16 bases between them. Germline CDR1 MGHDK, CDR2 SYGVNS. The CDR3 DNA follows: TGTGCCAGCAGTGACATCAGGGCTGGAGGGAACATTCAGTACTTC. This sequence encodes CASSDIRAGGNIQYF.

This clone has just a few counts. The chain joins TRBV7-3 to TRBJ2-7; D may correspond to TRBD1 or TRBD2 (6 bases each). Per germline, CDR1 SGHTA and CDR2 FQGTGA. V was shortened by 5 bases and J by 3 bases, with 11 bases between the two germline ends. The CDR3 has 13 residues. This CDR3 is CASSPGGGYEQYF. The CDR3 DNA reads TGTGCCAGCAGCCCCGGAGGGGGCTACGAGCAGTACTTC.

The chain recombines TRBV30 with TRBJ1-5, with a weak D call TRBD1 (5 bases). Deletions cut 0 bases from V and 6 bases from J, with 18 bases between. The CDR3 is made up of 16 amino acids. Per germline, CDR1 GTSNPN and CDR2 SVGIG (reference sequence). The CDR3 sequence is CAWSVREWQGGQPQHF. In DNA form, the CDR3 reads TGTGCCTGGAGTGTACGTGAATGGCAGGGCGGTCAGCCCCAGCATTTT.

This rearrangement joins TRBV30 to TRBJ1-5, with unresolved D. The CDR3 extends over 13 amino acids. The germline V and J ends were trimmed by 2 bases and 4 bases, with 9 bases remaining between them. Germline V gives CDR1 GTSNPN, CDR2 SVGIG (reference sequence). CDR3 in DNA: TGTGCCTGGAGTCCCATCGGTAATCAGCCCCAGCATTTT. The encoded protein is CAWSPIGNQPQHF.

This clone was observed a few times. The rearrangement links TRBV4-1 to TRBJ2-1; D is undetermined. CDR3 size: 16 residues. Germline-derived CDR1 and CDR2 are MGHRA and YSYEKL. Trimming took off 1 base at V and 0 bases at J, with 10 bases between the two ends. The DNA of the CDR3 is TGCGCCAGCAGCCAAGCCGAAAAGAGCTCCTACAATGAGCAGTTCTTC. Amino acid sequence: CASSQAEKSSYNEQFF.

In regard to this clone: This same CDR3 is encoded by further DNA sequences in the sample. This chain uses TRBV30 with TRBJ1-3; D ambiguous. This CDR3 is 15 amino acids long. Trimming took 1 base from V and 0 from J, leaving 10 bases between them. Germline V gene lookup returns CDR1 GTSNPN and CDR2 SVGIG (reference sequence). The CDR3 DNA reads TGTGCCTGGAGTGGAGGGCGGATCTCTGGAAACACCATATATTTT. This sequence encodes CAWSGGRISGNTIYF.

V is TRBV5-1 and J is TRBJ2-3, with 8 bases identical to TRBD2. The germline V gene has CDR1 SGHRS and CDR2 YFSETQ. With 2 bases clipped from V and 4 bases from J, the junction kept 6 bases outside the gene matches. This CDR3 is built from 15 residues. Here the CDR3 reads CASSFSPGLADTQYF. Here the CDR3 DNA reads TGCGCCAGCAGCTTTTCTCCGGGACTAGCAGATACGCAGTATTTT.